This is a list of T cell receptor beta chains from one sample in a study of blood T cell repertoires in COVID-19. Sequencing was performed with immunoSEQ multiplex PCR; in TCRdb, only in-frame clones are kept and a portion is missing. The sample holds approximately 150,000 clones, about 87% seen once. The sequenced sample was peripheral blood. The receptors were gathered from a woman aged 50 to 65 with acute or convalescent COVID-19. CDR3s leave out the opening cysteine and the closing phenylalanine or tryptophan.

ASSKGGGCYEQY	TRBV21-1	TRBJ2-7
ATRGSWVGTDTQY	TRBV19	TRBJ2-3
ASSLSDGNYEQY	TRBV11-2	TRBJ2-7
ASRRQGWGANVLT	TRBV19	TRBJ2-6
AWSLPARDTQY	TRBV30	TRBJ2-3
ASSDPFSGSPDTQY	TRBV10-1	TRBJ2-3
ASSFLMGGNTEAF	TRBV28	TRBJ1-1
ASSLGSGSEQY	TRBV11-3	TRBJ2-7
SVEGQVNTEAF	TRBV29-1	TRBJ1-1
ASSYSSGLDTQY	TRBV27	TRBJ2-3
ASSPPGRGTYGYT	TRBV13	TRBJ1-2
ASSLDVNPGSPLH	TRBV5-5	TRBJ1-6
ASSKSQGNEKLF	TRBV25-1	TRBJ1-4
ASSPGTSGRLETQY	TRBV6-6	TRBJ2-5
ASARAGAHEQY	TRBV7-2	TRBJ2-7
ASTRGGTEAF	TRBV6-5	TRBJ1-1
ASSLTAGGSSYNEQF	TRBV7-3	TRBJ2-1
ASSRGEGRVT	TRBV5-1	TRBJ1-2
ASSDPGGSGANVLT	TRBV10-2	TRBJ2-6
ASSIVGLAKETQY	TRBV19	TRBJ2-5
ASSQVGERITDTQY	TRBV4-3	TRBJ2-3
ASSDTGDAGNTIY	TRBV10-2	TRBJ1-3
ASSPRGASTDTQY	TRBV11-2	TRBJ2-3
ASSYSLQGRGNTIY	TRBV6-5	TRBJ1-3
ASSLEGREIYNEQF	TRBV7-8	TRBJ2-1
AISDPTGTSGEQY	TRBV10-3	TRBJ2-7
ASREARAGARNEQF	TRBV5-1	TRBJ2-1
ASSLGGHEQF	TRBV5-1	TRBJ2-1
ASSVGAQPQH	TRBV27	TRBJ1-5
ASSQRQGETQY	TRBV18	TRBJ2-5
ASSIRTLSTNEKLF	TRBV5-6	TRBJ1-4
ASSIAGQGVTRFGYGYT	TRBV19	TRBJ1-2
ASSIANRGLPRPEAF	TRBV19	TRBJ1-1
ASSLAQREQF	TRBV5-4	TRBJ2-1
ASTRQDQGYGYT	TRBV2	TRBJ1-2
ASWGTAAYNEQF	TRBV12-5	TRBJ2-1
ASSIEGGQAELF	TRBV19	TRBJ1-1
ASSRDSLQETQY	TRBV19	TRBJ2-5
ASSLTAGEAVGQF	TRBV6-2/TRBV6-3	TRBJ2-1
ASSQFGGVSTDTQY	TRBV3-1/TRBV3-2	TRBJ2-3
ASSARYNEQF	TRBV2	TRBJ2-1